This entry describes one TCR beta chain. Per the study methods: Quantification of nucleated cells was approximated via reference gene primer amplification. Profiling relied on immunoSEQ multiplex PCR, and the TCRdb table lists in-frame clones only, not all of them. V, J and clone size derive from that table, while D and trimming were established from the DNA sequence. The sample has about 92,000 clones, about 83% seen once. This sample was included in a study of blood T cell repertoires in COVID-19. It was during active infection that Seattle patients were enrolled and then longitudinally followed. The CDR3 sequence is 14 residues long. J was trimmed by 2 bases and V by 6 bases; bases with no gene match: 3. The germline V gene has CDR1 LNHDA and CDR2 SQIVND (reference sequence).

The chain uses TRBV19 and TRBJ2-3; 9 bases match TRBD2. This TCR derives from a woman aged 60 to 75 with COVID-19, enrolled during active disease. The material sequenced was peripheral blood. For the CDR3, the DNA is TGTGCCAGTAGCCGCGGGGGGGACACAGATACGCAGTATTTT. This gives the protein CASSRGGDTDTQYF.